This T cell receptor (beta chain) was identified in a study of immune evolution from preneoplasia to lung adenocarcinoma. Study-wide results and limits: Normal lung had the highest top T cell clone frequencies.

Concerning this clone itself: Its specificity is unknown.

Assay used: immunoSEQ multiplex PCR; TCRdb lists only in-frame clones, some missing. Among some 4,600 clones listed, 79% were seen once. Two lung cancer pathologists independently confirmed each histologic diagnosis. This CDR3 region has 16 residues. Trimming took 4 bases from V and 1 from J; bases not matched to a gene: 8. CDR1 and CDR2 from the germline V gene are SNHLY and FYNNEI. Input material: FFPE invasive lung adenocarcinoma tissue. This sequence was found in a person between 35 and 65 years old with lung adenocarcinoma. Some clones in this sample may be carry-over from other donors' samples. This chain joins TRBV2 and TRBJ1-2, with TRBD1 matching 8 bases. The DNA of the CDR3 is TGTGCCAGCAGTGCCCAAGGGACAGGCCTTAACTATGGCTACACCTTC. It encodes CASSAQGTGLNYGYTF.